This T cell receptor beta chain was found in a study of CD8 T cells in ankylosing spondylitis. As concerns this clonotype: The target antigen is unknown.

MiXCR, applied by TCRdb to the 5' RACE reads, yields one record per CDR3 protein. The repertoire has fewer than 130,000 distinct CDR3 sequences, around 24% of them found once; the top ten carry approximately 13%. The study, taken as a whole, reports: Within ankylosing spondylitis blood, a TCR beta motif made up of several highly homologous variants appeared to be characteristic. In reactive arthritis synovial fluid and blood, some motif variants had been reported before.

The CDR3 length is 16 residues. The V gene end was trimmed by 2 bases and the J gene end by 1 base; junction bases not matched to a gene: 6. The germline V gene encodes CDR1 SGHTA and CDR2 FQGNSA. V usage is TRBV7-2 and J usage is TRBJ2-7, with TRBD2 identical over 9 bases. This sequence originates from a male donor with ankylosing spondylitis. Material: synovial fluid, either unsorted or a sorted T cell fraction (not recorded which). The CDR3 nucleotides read TGTGCCAGCAGCTTACGGGGTAGCGGGAGATCCTACGAGCAGTACTTC. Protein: CASSLRGSGRSYEQYF.